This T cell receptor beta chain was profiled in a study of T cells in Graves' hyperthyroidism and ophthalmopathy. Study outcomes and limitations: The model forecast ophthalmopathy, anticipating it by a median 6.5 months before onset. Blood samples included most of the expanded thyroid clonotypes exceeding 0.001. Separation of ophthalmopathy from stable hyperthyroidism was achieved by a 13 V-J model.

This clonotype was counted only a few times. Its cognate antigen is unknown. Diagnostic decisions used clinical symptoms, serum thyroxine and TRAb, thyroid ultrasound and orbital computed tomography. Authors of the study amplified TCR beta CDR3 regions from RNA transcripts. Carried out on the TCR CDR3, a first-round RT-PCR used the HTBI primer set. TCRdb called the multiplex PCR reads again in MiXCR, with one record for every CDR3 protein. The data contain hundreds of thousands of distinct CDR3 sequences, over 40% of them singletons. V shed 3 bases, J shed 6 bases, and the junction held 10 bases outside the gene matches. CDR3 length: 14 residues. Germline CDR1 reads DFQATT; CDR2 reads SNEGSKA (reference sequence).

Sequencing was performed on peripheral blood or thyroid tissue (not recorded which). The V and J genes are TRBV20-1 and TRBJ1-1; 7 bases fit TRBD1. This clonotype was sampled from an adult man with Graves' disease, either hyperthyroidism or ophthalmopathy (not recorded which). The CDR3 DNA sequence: TGCAGTGCTAGGGTACTTACAGGGGCTGCTGAAGCTTTCTTT. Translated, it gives CSARVLTGAAEAFF.